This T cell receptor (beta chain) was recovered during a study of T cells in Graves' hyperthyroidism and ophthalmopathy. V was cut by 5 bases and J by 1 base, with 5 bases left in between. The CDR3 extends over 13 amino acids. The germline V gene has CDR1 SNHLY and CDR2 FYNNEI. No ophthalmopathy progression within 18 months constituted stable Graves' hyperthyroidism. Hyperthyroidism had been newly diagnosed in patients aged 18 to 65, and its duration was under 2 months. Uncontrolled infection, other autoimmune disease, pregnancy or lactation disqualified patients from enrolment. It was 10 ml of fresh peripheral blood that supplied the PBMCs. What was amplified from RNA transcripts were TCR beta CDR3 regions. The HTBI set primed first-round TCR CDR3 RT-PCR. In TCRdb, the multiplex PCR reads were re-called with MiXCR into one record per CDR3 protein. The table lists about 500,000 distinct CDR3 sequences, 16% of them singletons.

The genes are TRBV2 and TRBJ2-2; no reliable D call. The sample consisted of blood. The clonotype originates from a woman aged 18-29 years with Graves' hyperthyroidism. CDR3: CASSRQNTGELFF. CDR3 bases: TGTGCCAGCAGTCGACAGAACACCGGGGAGCTGTTTTTT.